This entry lists 13 T cell receptor beta chains sequenced from one sample in a study of cytomegalovirus exposure and HLA in healthy donors. It was with 60 Vbeta and 13 Jbeta primers that the PCR ran. Using immunoSEQ multiplex PCR, the repertoire was profiled, and TCRdb retains in-frame clones only, with some absent. The profile shows over 200,000 clones, roughly 91% of them singletons. Specimen: PBMCs. These receptors all stem from a young woman in good health and CMV-seronegative.

The chain employs TRBV6-6 and TRBJ2-2; 8 positions match TRBD1. The CDR3 consists of 15 residues. J gave up 4 bases and V 5 bases, and 6 bases lay outside the gene matches. The germline V gene has CDR1 MNHNY and CDR2 SVGAGI (reference sequence). CDR3 nucleotides: TGTGCCAGCAGTAAGGACAGGGCCCTCACCGGGGAGCTGTTTTTT. This codes for CASSKDRALTGELFF.

V gene TRBV4-1 combines with J gene TRBJ1-6; no clear D gene. Germline V CDR1 and CDR2: MGHRA, YSYEKL. Trimming removed 5 bases from V and 0 bases from J, with 8 bases in between. The CDR3 runs 15 residues. The CDR3 nucleotides are TGCGCCAGCAGCTCACAGAGCTCCTATAATTCACCCCTCCACTTT. Translating it yields CASSSQSSYNSPLHF.

The V gene is TRBV27, the J gene TRBJ1-3, with 8 bases matching TRBD1. Losses at the gene ends were 5 bases for V and 4 bases for J; bases not matched to a gene: 4. CDR3 length equals 14 residues. CDR1 MNHEY and CDR2 SMNVEV come from the germline V gene (reference sequence). The CDR3, as DNA: TGTGCCAGCAGTGTCAGGGGGCTCGGAAACACCATATATTTT. It encodes CASSVRGLGNTIYF.

This rearrangement joins TRBV7-9 to TRBJ2-1; 7 nucleotides match TRBD2. CDR1 and CDR2 (germline): SEHNR, FQNEAQ (reference sequence). V was clipped by 6 bases and J by 9 bases; unmatched bases: 17. CDR3 length: 16 residues. CDR3 DNA: TGTGCCAGCAGGGACGCCTTTGGCGGGAGTGGGGGTGAGCAGTTCTTC. It codes for CASRDAFGGSGGEQFF.

V gene TRBV11-3 combines with J gene TRBJ2-1; 12 bases agree with TRBD2. This CDR3 has 17 amino acids. Per the germline V gene, CDR1 is SGHNT and CDR2 is YENEEA. V shed 5 bases and J 8 bases; nucleotides not matched to a gene: 13. The CDR3 is CASSRNLAGGGLDEQFF. The CDR3 region has the DNA TGTGCCAGCAGCCGAAATCTAGCGGGAGGGGGGTTAGATGAGCAGTTCTTC.

This chain links TRBV28 with TRBJ1-1; D is unresolved. Germline V gene sequence: CDR1 MDHEN, CDR2 SYDVKM. Deletions cut 3 bases from V and 6 bases from J, with 11 bases between. CDR3 length equals 13 residues. The CDR3: CASSFPPQAEAFF. CDR3 in DNA: TGTGCCAGCAGTTTTCCCCCCCAGGCTGAAGCTTTCTTT. Filled out from reference TRBV28 and TRBJ1-1, the complete variable domain reads DVKVTQSSRYLVKRTGEKVFLECVQDMDHENMFWYRQDPGLGLRLIYFSYDVKMKEKGDIPEGYSVSREKKERFSLILESASTNQTSMYLCASSFPPQAEAFFGQGTRLTVV.

V is TRBV7-6 and J is TRBJ2-5; maybe TRBD2 (5 bases). Trimming took 5 bases from V and 1 from J, leaving 11 bases between them. This CDR3 comprises 14 residues. Germline CDR1 reads SGHVS; CDR2 reads FNYEAQ. The CDR3 loop is CASSLGLAQETQYF. The CDR3 DNA is TGTGCCAGCAGCCTAGGACTGGCCCAAGAGACCCAGTACTTC.

The genes are TRBV11-1 and TRBJ2-5, with D unclear. Trimming pared 1 base from V and 5 bases from J, leaving 14 bases between. There are 15 residues in the CDR3. Germline V gives CDR1 SGHAT, CDR2 FQDESV (reference sequence). The CDR3: CASSLDGSYWETQYF. The CDR3 DNA reads TGTGCCAGCAGCTTAGACGGTAGTTATTGGGAGACCCAGTACTTC.

The chain joins TRBV18 to TRBJ2-2; no firm D call. This CDR3 spans 16 amino acids. Germline CDR1 and CDR2: KGHSH and LQKENI. V lost 1 base and J 2 bases, leaving 11 bases between the germline ends. CDR3 bases: TGTGCCAGCTCACCACAACAGATCGAAAACACCGGGGAGCTGTTTTTT. It is translated as CASSPQQIENTGELFF. The full variable domain, completed using reference TRBV18 and TRBJ2-2, is NAGVMQNPRHLVRRRGQEARLRCSPMKGHSHVYWYRQLPEEGLKFMVYLQKENIIDESGMPKERFSAEFPKEGPSILRIQQVVRGDSAAYFCASSPQQIENTGELFFGEGSRLTVL.

The chain couples TRBV7-8 to TRBJ1-4, with 7 bases that match TRBD1. Germline V CDR1 and CDR2: SGHVS, FQNEAQ. V gave up 3 bases and J gave up 15 bases; unmatched junction bases: 19. CDR3 size: 16 residues. The CDR3 DNA is TGTGCCAGCAGCTTGAGCCGGGACAGACCAAATGAGGGAGTGTTTTTT. Residues: CASSLSRDRPNEGVFF. The variable domain in full, with the rest retrieved from reference TRBV7-8 and TRBJ1-4, is GAGVSQSPRYKVAKRGQDVALRCDPISGHVSLFWYQQALGQGPEFLTYFQNEAQLDKSGLPSDRFFAERPEGSVSTLKIQRTQQEDSAVYLCASSLSRDRPNEGVFFGSGTQLSVL.

The gene calls are TRBV5-1 and TRBJ1-2; no clear D. Germline CDR1 SGHRS, CDR2 YFSETQ. The V gene lost 0 bases and the J gene lost 8 bases, with 11 bases spanning the gap. The CDR3 has 13 amino acids. CDR3 loop: CASSLAGRSGYTF. DNA for the CDR3: TGCGCCAGCAGCTTGGCGGGAAGGTCAGGCTACACCTTC.

The V gene is TRBV20-1, the J gene TRBJ1-2; TRBD1 matches 9 bases. The V gene end was trimmed by 4 bases and the J gene end by 13 bases; junction bases not matched to a gene: 7. Per germline, CDR1 DFQATT and CDR2 SNEGSKA (reference sequence). This CDR3 region has 11 residues. CDR3 region: CSATHRGRGTF. In DNA form, the CDR3 reads TGCAGTGCTACCCACAGGGGGCGCGGCACCTTC.

The gene calls are TRBV11-2 and TRBJ2-7; 9 bases are a match to TRBD1. CDR1 and CDR2 (germline): SGHAT, FQNNGV. CDR3 length: 15 residues. V shed 4 bases, J shed 3 bases, and the junction held 7 bases outside the gene matches. The CDR3: CASSYGTGIFYEQYF. The DNA of the CDR3 is TGTGCCAGCAGCTACGGGACAGGGATATTCTACGAGCAGTACTTC.